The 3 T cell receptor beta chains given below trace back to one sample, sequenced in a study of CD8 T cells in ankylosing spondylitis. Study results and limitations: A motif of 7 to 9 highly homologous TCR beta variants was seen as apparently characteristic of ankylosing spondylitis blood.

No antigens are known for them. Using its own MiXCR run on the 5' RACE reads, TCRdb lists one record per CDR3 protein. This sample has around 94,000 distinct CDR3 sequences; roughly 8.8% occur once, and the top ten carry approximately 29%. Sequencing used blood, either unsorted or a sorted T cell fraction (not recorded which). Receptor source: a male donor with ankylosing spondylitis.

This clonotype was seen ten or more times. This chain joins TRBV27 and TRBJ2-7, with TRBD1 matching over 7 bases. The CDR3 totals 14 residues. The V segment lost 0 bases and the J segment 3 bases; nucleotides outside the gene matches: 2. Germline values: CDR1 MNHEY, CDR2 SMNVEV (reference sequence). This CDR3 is CASSLSWDSYEQYF. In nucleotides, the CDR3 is TGTGCCAGCAGTTTATCGTGGGACAGCTACGAGCAGTACTTC.

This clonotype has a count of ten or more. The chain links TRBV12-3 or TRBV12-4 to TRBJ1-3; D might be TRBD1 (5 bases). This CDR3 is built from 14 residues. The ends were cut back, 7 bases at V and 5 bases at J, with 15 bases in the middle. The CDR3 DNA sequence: TGTGCCAGCAACCCCAGGGTTCTAAGAAACACCATATATTTT. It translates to CASNPRVLRNTIYF.

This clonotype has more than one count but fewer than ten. The CDR3 spells CASSLGSDEQFF. CDR3 nucleotides: TGTGCCAGCAGCTTAGGGTCGGATGAGCAGTTCTTC. V and J are TRBV11-2 and TRBJ2-1; D not certain. This CDR3 contains 12 residues. Germline-derived CDR1 and CDR2 are SGHAT and FQNNGV. V lost 1 base and J 8 bases, leaving 6 bases between the germline ends.